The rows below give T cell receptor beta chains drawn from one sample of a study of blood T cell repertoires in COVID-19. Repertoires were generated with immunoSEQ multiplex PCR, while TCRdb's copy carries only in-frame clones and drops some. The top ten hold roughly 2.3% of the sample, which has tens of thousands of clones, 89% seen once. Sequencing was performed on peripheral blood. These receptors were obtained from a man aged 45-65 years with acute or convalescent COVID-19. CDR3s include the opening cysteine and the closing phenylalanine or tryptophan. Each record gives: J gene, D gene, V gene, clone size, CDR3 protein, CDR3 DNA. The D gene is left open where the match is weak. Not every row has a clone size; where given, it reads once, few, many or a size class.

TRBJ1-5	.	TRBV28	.	CASRWTENSNQPQHF	TGTGCCAGCAGATGGACAGAAAATAGCAATCAGCCCCAGCATTTT
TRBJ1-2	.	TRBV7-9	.	CASSFSDSYGYTF	TGTGCCAGCAGCTTTTCTGACAGCTATGGCTACACCTTC
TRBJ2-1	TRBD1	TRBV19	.	CASYGQGSYNEQFF	TGTGCCAGTTACGGACAGGGCTCCTACAATGAGCAGTTCTTC
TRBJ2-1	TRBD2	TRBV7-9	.	CASSPRTSGGGQFF	TGTGCCAGCAGCCCCAGGACTAGCGGGGGAGGGCAGTTCTTC
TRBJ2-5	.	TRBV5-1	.	CASRLTGTTETQYF	TGCGCCAGCAGACTTACCGGGACAACAGAGACCCAGTACTTC
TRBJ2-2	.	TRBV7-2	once	CASRLEGGANTGELFF	TGTGCCAGCAGGCTGGAAGGGGGGGCTAACACCGGGGAGCTGTTTTTT
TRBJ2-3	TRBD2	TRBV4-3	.	CASSQEPSGSLDTQYF	TGCGCCAGCAGCCAAGAACCTAGCGGGTCCTTAGATACGCAGTATTTT
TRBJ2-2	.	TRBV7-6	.	CASTSTGELFF	TGTGCCAGCACCTCGACCGGGGAGCTGTTTTTT
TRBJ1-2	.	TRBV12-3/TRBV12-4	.	CASSLALSGYTF	TGTGCCAGCAGTTTAGCTCTTTCTGGCTACACCTTC
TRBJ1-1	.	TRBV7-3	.	CASSLAGPDTEAFF	TGTGCCAGCAGCTTAGCGGGTCCGGACACTGAAGCTTTCTTT
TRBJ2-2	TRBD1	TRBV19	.	CASSIVGTATGELFF	TGTGCCAGTAGTATAGTTGGGACAGCAACCGGGGAGCTGTTTTTT
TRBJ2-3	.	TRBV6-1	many	CASSEEAPGSALDTQYF	TGTGCCAGCAGTGAAGAAGCCCCGGGATCGGCATTAGATACGCAGTATTTT
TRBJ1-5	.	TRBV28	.	CASTGTFLNQPQHF	TGTGCCAGCACCGGGACTTTCCTCAATCAGCCCCAGCATTTT
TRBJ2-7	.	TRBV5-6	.	CASSTRFYEQYF	TGTGCCAGCAGCACAAGATTTTACGAGCAGTACTTC
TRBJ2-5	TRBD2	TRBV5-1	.	CASSAGTTNKETQYF	TGCGCCAGCAGCGCCGGGACTACAAATAAAGAGACCCAGTACTTC
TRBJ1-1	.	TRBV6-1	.	CASSEPFSGGNTEAFF	TGTGCCAGCAGTGAACCATTCTCGGGGGGGAACACTGAAGCTTTCTTT
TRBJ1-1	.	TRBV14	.	CASSQGAGVEAFF	TGTGCCAGCAGCCAAGGCGCGGGAGTTGAAGCTTTCTTT
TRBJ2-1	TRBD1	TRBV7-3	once	CASSPPDRGINEQFF	TGTGCCAGCAGCCCCCCGGACAGGGGAATCAATGAGCAGTTCTTC
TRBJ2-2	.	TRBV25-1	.	CASSEFKGANTGELFF	TGTGCCAGCAGTGAATTTAAGGGGGCGAACACCGGGGAGCTGTTTTTT
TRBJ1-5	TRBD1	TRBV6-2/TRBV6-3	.	CASSSLGTGGDDQPQHF	TGTGCCAGCAGTTCCCTCGGGACAGGGGGCGACGATCAGCCCCAGCATTTT
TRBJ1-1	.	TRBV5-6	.	CASSLSYLTTPEAFF	TGTGCCAGCAGCTTGAGTTACCTTACTACACCTGAAGCTTTCTTT
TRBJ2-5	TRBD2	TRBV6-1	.	CASSEGGRGRETQYF	TGTGCCAGCAGTGAAGGAGGGAGGGGTAGGGAGACCCAGTACTTC
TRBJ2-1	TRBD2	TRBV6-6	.	CASSTSGGYNEQFF	TGTGCCAGCAGTACCTCGGGAGGGTACAATGAGCAGTTCTTC
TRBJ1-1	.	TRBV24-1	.	CATRGSNTEAFF	TGTGCCACCCGAGGGTCGAACACTGAAGCTTTCTTT
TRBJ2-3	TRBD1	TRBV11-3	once	CASSGFGTGEDTQYF	TGTGCCAGCAGCGGCTTCGGGACAGGGGAAGATACGCAGTATTTT
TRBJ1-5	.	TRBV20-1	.	CSASEGQGPQPQHF	TGCAGTGCTAGTGAAGGCCAGGGCCCTCAGCCCCAGCATTTT
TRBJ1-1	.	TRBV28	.	CASSSRGRAFF	TGTGCCAGCAGTTCCAGGGGTCGAGCTTTCTTT
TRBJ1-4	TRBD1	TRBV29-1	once	CSVKGQGAEKLFF	TGCAGCGTCAAGGGACAGGGGGCTGAAAAACTGTTTTTT
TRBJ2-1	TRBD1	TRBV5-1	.	CASSLGGTGHNEQFF	TGCGCCAGCAGCCTAGGGGGGACAGGGCACAATGAGCAGTTCTTC
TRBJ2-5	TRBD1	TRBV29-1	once	CSVEVADRGQETQYF	TGCAGCGTTGAAGTCGCTGACAGGGGCCAAGAGACCCAGTACTTC